Presented here are 8 T cell receptor beta chains from one specimen sequenced in a study of blood T cell repertoires in COVID-19. The repertoire was sequenced with immunoSEQ multiplex PCR; TCRdb's copy has only in-frame clones and lacks some. The sample has some 160,000 clones, 75% to 80% seen once. Sequenced material: peripheral blood. These receptors were obtained from a woman aged 80 or over with acute or convalescent COVID-19.

The J gene is TRBJ2-1, the V gene TRBV4-2; 7 positions agree with TRBD2. V was clipped by 4 bases and J by 8 bases; unmatched bases: 8. CDR3 size: 14 residues. Germline CDR1 and CDR2: LGHNA and YNFKEQ. The CDR3 reads CASSRRGVVDEQFF. The CDR3 DNA follows: TGTGCCAGCAGCCGCCGGGGGGTTGTAGATGAGCAGTTCTTC.

The chain links TRBV3-1 (or the pseudogene TRBV3-2) to TRBJ2-2, with D hard to call. Trimming left V 2 bases short and J 6 bases short, with 10 bases between. The CDR3 consists of 14 residues. Germline loops: CDR1 LGHDT, CDR2 YNNKEL (reference sequence). The CDR3 loop reads CASSQLGFAGELFF. CDR3 sequence (DNA): TGTGCCAGCAGCCAACTCGGGTTCGCCGGGGAGCTGTTTTTT.

The chain joins TRBV27 to TRBJ2-3; tentative D call: TRBD2 (6 bases). This CDR3 is 16 amino acids long. CDR1 is MNHEY, CDR2 SMNVEV, per germline (reference sequence). With 3 bases removed from V and 0 bases from J, the gap between germline ends came to 13 bases. The CDR3 coding sequence is TGTGCCAGCAGTTTCATAGGCGGGGCCAGCACAGATACGCAGTATTTT. Encoded protein: CASSFIGGASTDTQYF.

This clone came up a few times. CDR3 in amino acids: CASSERGGAFF. The CDR3 nucleotides are TGTGCCAGCAGTGAACGGGGGGGTGCTTTCTTT. V usage is TRBV2 and J usage is TRBJ1-1; a possible D gene is TRBD1 (5 bases). This CDR3 comprises 11 residues. V was trimmed by 2 bases and J by 11 bases, leaving 9 bases between them. Germline V CDR1 and CDR2: SNHLY, FYNNEI.

In DNA, the CDR3 is TGTGCCAGCAGTTTATTAAAGGGGCAGGGGTACTACGAGCAGTACTTC. As protein: CASSLLKGQGYYEQYF. The genes are TRBV28 and TRBJ2-7; TRBD1 is a possible D gene (6 bases). CDR3 size: 16 residues. Germline V CDR1 and CDR2: MDHEN, SYDVKM. V lost 1 base to trimming and J lost 3 bases, with 16 bases between them.

The J gene is TRBJ2-1, the V gene TRBV6-2 or TRBV6-3; D may be TRBD2 (5 bases). V shed 4 bases and J shed 3 bases, with 13 bases lying between them. This CDR3 contains 15 residues. The germline V gene encodes CDR1 MNHEY and CDR2 SVGEGT. Written as DNA, the CDR3 is TGTGCCAGCAGTTCCCGGACGGGATTCTACAATGAGCAGTTCTTC. Its protein is CASSSRTGFYNEQFF.

V is TRBV7-8 and J is TRBJ2-7; maybe TRBD2 (7 bases). Germline CDR1 SGHVS, CDR2 FQNEAQ. The CDR3 loop spans 15 amino acids. Trimming shortened V by 5 bases and J by 2 bases, and 16 bases separated the two germline ends. CDR3 residues: CASSLEKGGPYEQYF. The DNA for the CDR3 is TGTGCCAGCAGCCTAGAGAAGGGGGGGCCCTACGAGCAGTACTTC.

This chain joins TRBV29-1 and TRBJ1-1; the match to TRBD1 covers 8 bases. J gave up 4 bases and V 6 bases, and 4 bases lay outside the gene matches. This CDR3 has 12 amino acids. CDR1 is SQVTM, CDR2 ANQGSEA, per germline. The CDR3 DNA reads TGCAGCGTCGACAGGGGCGGCACTGAAGCTTTCTTT. Translation gives CSVDRGGTEAFF.